These T cell receptor beta chains were read from a single sample in a study of blood T cell repertoires in COVID-19. The assay was immunoSEQ multiplex PCR, and TCRdb's table has in-frame clones only and misses some. The sample lists about 160,000 clones; about 88% were seen once. Sequenced: peripheral blood. Receptor source: a woman older than 75 with acute or convalescent COVID-19. CDR3s include the opening cysteine and the closing phenylalanine or tryptophan. D genes are given only for firm matches. Rows give clone size only sometimes, using once, few, many, or a class for an expanded clone.

TGTGCCAGTAGCACTATCACAGGGCGCCGTAACGAGCAGTACTTC | CASSTITGRRNEQYF | TRBJ2-7 | . | 15 | TRBV19 | .
TGTGCCAGCAGTTTCACAGGGGTTGGGACCGGGGAGCTGTTTTTT | CASSFTGVGTGELFF | TRBJ2-2 | TRBD1 | 15 | TRBV5-5 | .
TGTGCCAGCTCAATTGGCGCTAGCTCCTACGAGCAGTACTTC | CASSIGASSYEQYF | TRBJ2-7 | . | 14 | TRBV18 | .
TGTGCCTGGCCATCCCGGGTGACAGGGGGCTACGAGCAGTACTTC | CAWPSRVTGGYEQYF | TRBJ2-7 | TRBD1 | 15 | TRBV30 | .
TGTGCCAGCAGCAGACCGGGACTTTTAACCAATGAGCAGTTCTTC | CASSRPGLLTNEQFF | TRBJ2-1 | . | 15 | TRBV7-9 | .
TGTGCCAGCAGCTTAGCCGTACTAGCGGGGGGCTACAATGAGCAGTTCTTC | CASSLAVLAGGYNEQFF | TRBJ2-1 | TRBD2 | 17 | TRBV7-8 | .
TGTGCCAGCAGTTTGGGGGGGGTTCTCCAAAGCGAGCAGTACTTC | CASSLGGVLQSEQYF | TRBJ2-7 | TRBD2 | 15 | TRBV28 | .
TGTGCCAGCAGTGACAGACTCCAAGAGACCCAGTACTTC | CASSDRLQETQYF | TRBJ2-5 | . | 13 | TRBV2 | few
TGTGCCAGCAGCTTAATCGGGGGGAATCAGCCCCAGCATTTT | CASSLIGGNQPQHF | TRBJ1-5 | . | 14 | TRBV11-2 | .
TGTGCCACCAGCGCGGCGGGAAATTTTTGGGCGCAGTATTTT | CATSAAGNFWAQYF | TRBJ2-3 | . | 14 | TRBV15 | .
TGTGCCAGCAGCCAAATACAGGGGGCCGGAGGCGAGCAGTACTTC | CASSQIQGAGGEQYF | TRBJ2-7 | TRBD1 | 15 | TRBV14 | .
TGCGCCAGCAGCAACAGGGTGGGATACGAGCAGTACTTC | CASSNRVGYEQYF | TRBJ2-7 | . | 13 | TRBV5-1 | .
TGTGCCAGCAGCTCCACATCCGGACTAAATAAGTATTCACCCCTCCACTTT | CASSSTSGLNKYSPLHF | TRBJ1-6 | . | 17 | TRBV16 | .
TGTGCCAGCAGCGTAGCTTCGGGAGCGGGGGTGGAAAAGACCCAGTACTTC | CASSVASGAGVEKTQYF | TRBJ2-5 | TRBD2 | 17 | TRBV9 | .
TGTGCCAGCAGTTACCTGGCGGGGAAGGAGACCCAGTACTTC | CASSYLAGKETQYF | TRBJ2-5 | . | 14 | TRBV6-5 | .
TGTGCCAGCAGGCCGGGACTGGTGGAAGTTGCGGGGGGCTACACCTTC | CASRPGLVEVAGGYTF | TRBJ1-2 | . | 16 | TRBV9 | .
TGTGCCAGCAGCTACGGACTAGCGGGAGACAATACGCAGTATTTT | CASSYGLAGDNTQYF | TRBJ2-3 | TRBD2 | 15 | TRBV5-6 | .
TGTGCCAGCAGCGAAGGGGAGACTAGCGGGAAACAAGAGACCCAGTACTTC | CASSEGETSGKQETQYF | TRBJ2-5 | TRBD2 | 17 | TRBV6-1 | .
TGTGCCAGCAGTGTACAGGGGTTGAGGTACGAGCAGTACTTC | CASSVQGLRYEQYF | TRBJ2-7 | TRBD1 | 14 | TRBV28 | .
TGTGCCAGCAGCTGGGACAGCAGCTGGGAGACCCAGTACTTC | CASSWDSSWETQYF | TRBJ2-5 | TRBD1 | 14 | TRBV5-6 | .
TGTGCCAGCAGCCAAACGAACAGGGCGGCTTTCTTT | CASSQTNRAAFF | TRBJ1-1 | . | 12 | TRBV5-6 | .
TGTGCCAGCAGCCAAGAAACTGCGGGGTCCACAGATACGCAGTATTTT | CASSQETAGSTDTQYF | TRBJ2-3 | . | 16 | TRBV4-2 | .
TGTGCCAGCAGTGACCATGCGACGGAGAATAATTCACCCCTCCACTTT | CASSDHATENNSPLHF | TRBJ1-6 | . | 16 | TRBV6-1 | many
TGTGCCAGCAGTGTTTCCGGGACACCGGCCGGAGCTTTCTTT | CASSVSGTPAGAFF | TRBJ1-1 | . | 14 | TRBV2 | .
TGTGCCAGCAGTAATCTACAGGGGGGAAATTCACCCCTCCACTTT | CASSNLQGGNSPLHF | TRBJ1-6 | TRBD1 | 15 | TRBV6-5 | .
TGTGCCAGCAGCAGCGGGAGCATCTCCTACAATGAGCAGTTCTTC | CASSSGSISYNEQFF | TRBJ2-1 | TRBD2 | 15 | TRBV11-1 | .
TGTGCCATCAGTGATACGGTTAGGGGGAGGGAAGAGACCCAGTACTTC | CAISDTVRGREETQYF | TRBJ2-5 | . | 16 | TRBV10-3 | .
TGTGCCAGCAGCCCGACCGGACAGGGCGGGCAGTACTTC | CASSPTGQGGQYF | TRBJ2-7 | TRBD1 | 13 | TRBV7-9 | .
TGTGCCAGCAGCCGACCGGCCGGGGTAAGCTCCTACGAGCAGTACTTC | CASSRPAGVSSYEQYF | TRBJ2-7 | . | 16 | TRBV28 | .
TGTGCCAGCAGTTTAGATGGGCAGGGTAGCAATCAGCCCCAGCATTTT | CASSLDGQGSNQPQHF | TRBJ1-5 | . | 16 | TRBV11-2 | .
TGTGCCAGCAGCTTAGCGTTCCTACAGGCCACTGAAGCTTTCTTT | CASSLAFLQATEAFF | TRBJ1-1 | . | 15 | TRBV7-9 | once
TGTGCCAGCACCGCGACAGGGGACACTGAAGCTTTCTTT | CASTATGDTEAFF | TRBJ1-1 | TRBD1 | 13 | TRBV11-2 | .
TGTGCCAGCAGTGAGGGACTAGCAGGCTACACAGATACGCAGTATTTT | CASSEGLAGYTDTQYF | TRBJ2-3 | TRBD2 | 16 | TRBV28 | .
TGTGCCAGCAGCCAAGCCGGGACTAGCGTCCACAATGAGCAGTTCTTC | CASSQAGTSVHNEQFF | TRBJ2-1 | TRBD2 | 16 | TRBV4-2 | .
TGTGCCAGCTCACCAGGCGCTAGCGGGATGTACGAGCAGTACTTC | CASSPGASGMYEQYF | TRBJ2-7 | TRBD2 | 15 | TRBV18 | .
TGTGCCAGCAGTAAAATTCTGACAGGGAACACTGAAGCTTTCTTT | CASSKILTGNTEAFF | TRBJ1-1 | . | 15 | TRBV2 | few
TGCAGCGGGCAGACAACAGGGGGCCGATACAATGAGCAGTTCTTC | CSGQTTGGRYNEQFF | TRBJ2-1 | TRBD1 | 15 | TRBV29-1 | .
TGTGCCAGCAGTTCCCCCAGGGGACGTGGCTACACCTTC | CASSSPRGRGYTF | TRBJ1-2 | . | 13 | TRBV6-5 | .
TGCGCCAGCAGCTTGGAGACAGGGATGGGATCGGAGCAGTACTTC | CASSLETGMGSEQYF | TRBJ2-7 | TRBD1 | 15 | TRBV5-1 | .
TGTGCCAGCAGACCAGGGGGCGTAGATGGAAACACCATATATTTT | CASRPGGVDGNTIYF | TRBJ1-3 | TRBD1 | 15 | TRBV7-9 | .
TGTGCCAGCAGCCAAGACCCAGGTCAAGGTAATGAAAAACTGTTTTTT | CASSQDPGQGNEKLFF | TRBJ1-4 | . | 16 | TRBV3-1/TRBV3-2 | once
TGCAGTGCTAGGCGGAATGAGCAGTTCTTC | CSARRNEQFF | TRBJ2-1 | . | 10 | TRBV20-1 | once
TGTGCCAGTACGATCCAGGGGGCAACTAACTATGGCTACACCTTC | CASTIQGATNYGYTF | TRBJ1-2 | TRBD1 | 15 | TRBV19 | few
TGTGCCAGCAGCCGCTCGAGAGGGAGAGGTACTGAAGCTTTCTTT | CASSRSRGRGTEAFF | TRBJ1-1 | . | 15 | TRBV3-1/TRBV3-2 | .
TGTGCCAGTAGTGTGGGAAGTAGCGGATACTACAATGAGCAGTTCTTC | CASSVGSSGYYNEQFF | TRBJ2-1 | . | 16 | TRBV19 | .
TGTGCCAGCAGCAACCAGTTTTTTTCGCATGGCTACACCTTC | CASSNQFFSHGYTF | TRBJ1-2 | . | 14 | TRBV28 | once
TGTGCCAGCCACTGGACAGCCTTGGGTTATAGCAATCAGCCCCAGCATTTT | CASHWTALGYSNQPQHF | TRBJ1-5 | . | 17 | TRBV27 | few
TGTGCCAGCAGTTTATTAGGGGATCAGGAAAAACTGTTTTTT | CASSLLGDQEKLFF | TRBJ1-4 | . | 14 | TRBV28 | once